This T cell receptor beta chain stems from a study of identical twins. TCRdb reprocessed the 5' RACE reads with MiXCR, giving one entry per CDR3 protein. The sample consists of 500,000 or so distinct CDR3 sequences, roughly an eighth of them appearing once. CDR1 MGHDK and CDR2 SYGVNS come from the germline V gene. CDR3 length equals 12 residues. Trimming pared 3 bases from V and 8 bases from J, leaving 5 bases between. This clonotype was observed many times. Its antigen is still unknown. Findings of the study overall: The study reached conclusions through statistical analysis that was cross-sectional, not following the same donors. While abundant cord blood beta clonotypes carried fewer insertions, memory repertoires showed no such pattern. Zero-insertion results could be subject to partial confounding by invariant MAIT and iNKT cells.

Separately, the same data were catalogued under a study of yellow fever vaccine responses in identical twins. From that report: Reportedly, the response of twins' T cells to the vaccine seemed partly convergent, partly personalized.

This clonotype was obtained from a woman younger than 30 in good health. The specimen sequenced was CD4+ T cells sorted from blood. The V gene is TRBV25-1, the J gene TRBJ1-6; D remains unclear. In nucleotides, the CDR3 is TGTGCCAGCAGTGAGACGCATTCACCCCTCCACTTT. Its translation is CASSETHSPLHF.